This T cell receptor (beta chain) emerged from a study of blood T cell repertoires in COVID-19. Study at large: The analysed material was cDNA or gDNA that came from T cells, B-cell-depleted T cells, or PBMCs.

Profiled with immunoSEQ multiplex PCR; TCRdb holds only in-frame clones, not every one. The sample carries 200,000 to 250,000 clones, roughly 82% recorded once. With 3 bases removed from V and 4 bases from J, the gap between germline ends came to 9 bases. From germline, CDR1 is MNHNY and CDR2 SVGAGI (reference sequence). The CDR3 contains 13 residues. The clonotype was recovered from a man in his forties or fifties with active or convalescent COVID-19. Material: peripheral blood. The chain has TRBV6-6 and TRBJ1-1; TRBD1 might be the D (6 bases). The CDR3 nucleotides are TGTGCCAGCAGTTATAGGGGGACCACTGAAGCTTTCTTT. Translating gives CASSYRGTTEAFF.